The TCR beta chain described here comes from a study of blood T cell repertoires in COVID-19. The overall study: PBMCs, B-cell-depleted T cells, or T cells were the source of the cDNA or gDNA that made up the material.

Trimming pared 5 bases from V and 3 bases from J, leaving 7 bases between. Germline V CDR1 and CDR2: SGHVS, FQNEAQ. The length of the CDR3 is 12 residues. Assay used: immunoSEQ multiplex PCR; TCRdb lists only in-frame clones, some missing. The data show 150,000 to 200,000 clones, with 80% to 90% seen just once and roughly a tenth held by the top ten. The sample was peripheral blood. This TCR was recovered from a human donor in a cohort sampled during active COVID-19. This chain uses TRBV7-8 with TRBJ1-1, with D maybe TRBD1 (6 bases). The CDR3 sequence is CASSRQDTEAFF. Here the CDR3 DNA reads TGTGCCAGCAGCCGACAGGACACTGAAGCTTTCTTT.